This T cell receptor (beta chain) is drawn from a study of shared clonotypes between healthy human individuals. Deep was the level at which the assay was run. Using immunoSEQ multiplex PCR, the repertoire was profiled, and TCRdb retains in-frame clones only, with some absent. The repertoire holds roughly 500,000 clones, with around 74% as singletons. The CDR3 is 12 amino acids. CDR1 is ENHRY, CDR2 SYGVKD, per germline. After removal of 5 bases from V and 6 bases from J, the junction contained 2 bases not matched to a gene. The receptor was isolated from a woman in her 40s in good health. Some clones in this sample may be carry-over from other donors' samples. The sample taken for sequencing was PBMCs. The chain couples TRBV10-3 to TRBJ1-1; 8 bases are shared with TRBD1. The CDR3 DNA sequence: TGTGCCATCAGTTTGACAGGGGCTGAAGCTTTCTTT. This sequence encodes CAISLTGAEAFF.